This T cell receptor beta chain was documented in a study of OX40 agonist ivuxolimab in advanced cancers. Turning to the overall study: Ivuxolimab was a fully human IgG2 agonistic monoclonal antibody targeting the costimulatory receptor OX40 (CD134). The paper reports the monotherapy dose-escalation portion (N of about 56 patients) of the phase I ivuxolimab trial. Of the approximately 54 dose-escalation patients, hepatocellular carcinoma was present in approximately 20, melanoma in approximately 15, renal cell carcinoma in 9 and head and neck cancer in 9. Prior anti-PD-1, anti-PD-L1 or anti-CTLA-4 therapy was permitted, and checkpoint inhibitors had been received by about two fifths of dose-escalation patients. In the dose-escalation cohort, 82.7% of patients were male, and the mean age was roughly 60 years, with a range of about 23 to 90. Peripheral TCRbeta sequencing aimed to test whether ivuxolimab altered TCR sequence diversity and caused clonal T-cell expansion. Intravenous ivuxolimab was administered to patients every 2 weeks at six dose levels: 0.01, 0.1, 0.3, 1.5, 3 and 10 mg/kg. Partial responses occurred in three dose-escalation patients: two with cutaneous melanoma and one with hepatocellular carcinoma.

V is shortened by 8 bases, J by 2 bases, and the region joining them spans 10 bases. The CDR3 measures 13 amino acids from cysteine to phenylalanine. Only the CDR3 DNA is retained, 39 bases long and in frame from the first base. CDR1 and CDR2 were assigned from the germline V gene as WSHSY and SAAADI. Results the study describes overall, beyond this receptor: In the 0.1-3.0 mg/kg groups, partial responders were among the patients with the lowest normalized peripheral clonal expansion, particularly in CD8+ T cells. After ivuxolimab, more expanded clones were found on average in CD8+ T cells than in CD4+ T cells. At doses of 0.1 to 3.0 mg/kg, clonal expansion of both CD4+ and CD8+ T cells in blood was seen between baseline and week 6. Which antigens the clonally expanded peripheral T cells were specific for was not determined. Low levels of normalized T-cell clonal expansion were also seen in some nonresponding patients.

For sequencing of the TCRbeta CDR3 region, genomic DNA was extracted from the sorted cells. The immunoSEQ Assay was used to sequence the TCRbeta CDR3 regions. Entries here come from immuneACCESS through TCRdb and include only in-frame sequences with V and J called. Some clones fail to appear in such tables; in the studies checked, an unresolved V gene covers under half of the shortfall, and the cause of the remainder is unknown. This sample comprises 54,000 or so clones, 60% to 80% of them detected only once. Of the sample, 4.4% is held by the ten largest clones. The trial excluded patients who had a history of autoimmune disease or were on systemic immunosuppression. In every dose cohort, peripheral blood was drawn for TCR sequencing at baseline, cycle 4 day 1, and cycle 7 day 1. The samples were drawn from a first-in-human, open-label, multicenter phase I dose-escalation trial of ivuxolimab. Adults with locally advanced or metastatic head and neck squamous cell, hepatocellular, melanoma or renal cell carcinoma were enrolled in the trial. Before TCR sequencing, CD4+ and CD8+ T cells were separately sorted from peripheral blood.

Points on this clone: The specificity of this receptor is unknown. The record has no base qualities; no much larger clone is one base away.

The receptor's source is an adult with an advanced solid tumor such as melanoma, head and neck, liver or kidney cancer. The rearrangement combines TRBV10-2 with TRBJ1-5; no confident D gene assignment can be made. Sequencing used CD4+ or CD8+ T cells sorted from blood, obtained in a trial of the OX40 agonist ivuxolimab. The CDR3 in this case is CASGRLGNQPQHF. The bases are TGCGCCAGCGGTCGCCTTGGCAATCAGCCCCAGCATTTT.